The 10 T cell receptor beta chains given below trace back to one sample, sequenced in a study of T-cell reconstitution after alpha-beta-depleted transplantation in children. The TCRbeta library incorporated unique molecular identifiers. TCRdb re-called the PCR reads through MiXCR, storing one row per CDR3 protein. The sample consists of more than 45,000 distinct CDR3 sequences, 40% to 65% of them appearing once. This material consisted of peripheral blood, taken before TCRalphabeta/CD19-depleted stem cell transplant. The receptors were sampled from a boy younger than two with SCID, due to receive a stem cell transplant.

The J gene is TRBJ2-3, the V gene TRBV2; tentatively, D is TRBD2 (6 bases). This CDR3 region has 13 residues. Trimming took 1 base from V and 6 from J, leaving 8 bases between them. The V gene's germline CDR1 is SNHLY and CDR2 FYNNEI. CDR3 region: CASSEGRVDTQYF. The CDR3 DNA reads TGTGCCAGCAGTGAAGGGAGGGTGGATACGCAGTATTTT.

This chain connects TRBV12-3 or TRBV12-4 to TRBJ1-6, with 10 bases identical to TRBD1. The length of the CDR3 is 14 residues. Trimming removed 6 bases from V and 10 bases from J; junction bases left unmatched: 6. The DNA of the CDR3 is TGTGCCAGCAGCCTGACAGGGGGCGACTCACCCCTCCACTTT. This codes for CASSLTGGDSPLHF.

In the case of this clonotype: Given a much more abundant clone one base away, this may be a read error. CDR3: CPSSSPLAGVNNEQFF. CDR3 sequence (DNA): TGCCCCAGCAGCTCCCCGCTAGCGGGGGTAAACAATGAGCAGTTCTTC. The chain recombines TRBV5-1 with TRBJ2-1; 10 positions match TRBD2. The CDR3 is 16 amino acids. CDR1 is SGHRS and CDR2 is YFSETQ in the germline V gene. The full variable domain, rest sourced from reference TRBV5-1 and TRBJ2-1, is KAGVTQTPRYLIKTRGQQVTLSCSPISGHRSVSWYQQTPGQGLQFLFEYFSETQRNKGNFPGRFSGRQFSNSRSEMNVSTLELGDSALYLCPSSSPLAGVNNEQFFGPGTRLTVL.

This chain links TRBV6-1 with TRBJ1-1; no reliable D call. Germline V CDR1 and CDR2: MNHNS, SASEGT. The CDR3 is 13 residues long. V was trimmed by 4 bases and J by 1 base, leaving 7 bases between them. The CDR3, as DNA: TGTGCCAGCAGTGTTAAAGGGAACACTGAAGCTTTCTTT. Translation: CASSVKGNTEAFF.

The rearrangement links TRBV3-1 to TRBJ2-1, with D perhaps matching TRBD2 (5 bases). The CDR3 is 12 residues long. Between the trimmed V and J ends, which lost 8 bases and 6 bases, there was a span of 11 bases. Germline CDR1 reads LGHDT; CDR2 reads YNNKEL (reference sequence). The DNA of the CDR3 is TGTGCCAGCTGCCTCGCGGGCAATGAGCAGTTCTTC. This codes for CASCLAGNEQFF.

The gene calls are TRBV12-3 or TRBV12-4 and TRBJ1-1; a possible D gene is TRBD1 (5 bases). The CDR3 runs 11 residues. V shed 11 bases and J shed 5 bases, with 12 bases lying between them. CDR3 in amino acids: CAAGVGTEAFF. As DNA, the CDR3 is TGTGCCGCGGGGGTAGGAACTGAAGCTTTCTTT.

The V call is TRBV6-5, the J call TRBJ2-1; tentatively, D is TRBD2 (6 bases). The germline V gene has CDR1 MNHEY and CDR2 SVGAGI. The CDR3 totals 15 residues. V was pared by 4 bases and J by 8 bases, with 18 bases between. The CDR3 sequence: CASSFARQGGDEQFF. The CDR3 DNA is TGTGCCAGCAGTTTTGCTCGGCAGGGAGGAGATGAGCAGTTCTTC.

This clonotype was counted a few times. The chain recombines TRBV4-3 with TRBJ1-5, with a tentative D call TRBD1 (6 bases). Between the trimmed V and J ends, which lost 0 bases and 7 bases, there was a span of 13 bases. The CDR3 has 15 amino acids. CDR1 and CDR2 from the germline V gene are LGHNA and YSLEER. The CDR3 reads CASSQENNRAQPQHF. CDR3 DNA: TGCGCCAGCAGCCAAGAAAACAACAGGGCGCAGCCCCAGCATTTT.

This chain links TRBV7-2 with TRBJ2-3; D unclear. The CDR3 covers 14 residues. Deletions cut 2 bases from V and 4 bases from J, with 10 bases between. The V gene's germline CDR1 is SGHTA and CDR2 FQGNSA. The CDR3 DNA follows: TGTGCCAGCAGCTTATCGGTCGGTTCAGATACGCAGTATTTT. This gives the protein CASSLSVGSDTQYF.

The V gene is TRBV5-1, the J gene TRBJ2-2; unclear D gene. Germline V lookup: CDR1 SGHRS, CDR2 YFSETQ. The V gene lost 0 bases and the J gene lost 3 bases, with 3 bases spanning the gap. CDR3 length: 13 amino acids. As DNA, the CDR3 is TGCGCCAGCAGCTTGGCGTACACCGGGGAGCTGTTTTTT. It codes for CASSLAYTGELFF.